These 24 T cell receptor beta chains originate from one sample sequenced in a study of cytomegalovirus exposure and HLA in healthy donors. Primers for the PCR totalled 60 Vbeta and 13 Jbeta. TCRdb keeps only in-frame clones here, not all; method: immunoSEQ multiplex PCR. Among hundreds of thousands of clones listed, 60% to 80% were seen once. Sequencing was carried out using PBMCs. The receptors stem from a male donor in good health and CMV-seronegative.

The chain links TRBV5-4 to TRBJ1-2, with D uncertain. V was clipped by 0 bases and J by 4 bases, with 10 bases between them. This CDR3 has 14 amino acids. CDR1 and CDR2 (germline): SGHNT, YYREEE (reference sequence). CDR3: CASSLGGDRYGYTF. CDR3 DNA sequence: TGTGCCAGCAGCTTGGGCGGGGATCGCTATGGCTACACCTTC.

The chain is built from TRBV6-5 and TRBJ2-7, with TRBD2 identical over 14 bases. V dropped 5 bases and J dropped 3; count of bases not matched to a gene: 3. CDR1 is MNHEY and CDR2 is SVGAGI in the germline V gene. The CDR3 loop spans 15 amino acids. The CDR3 loop reads CASSAGTSGSYEQYF. The CDR3 bases are TGTGCCAGCAGTGCGGGGACTAGCGGGAGCTACGAGCAGTACTTC.

Comment on this clone: The sample contains more than one DNA sequence encoding this CDR3. The rearrangement joins TRBV6-5 to TRBJ1-1; TRBD1 aligns across 7 bases. CDR1 and CDR2 (germline): MNHEY, SVGAGI. The J segment lost 0 bases and the V segment lost 6 bases, leaving 1 base of the junction unmatched. The CDR3 runs to 13 residues. The CDR3 region has the DNA TGTGCCAGCAGGGGACAGTTGAACACTGAAGCTTTCTTT. Amino acids: CASRGQLNTEAFF.

CDR3 residues: CASSLSNLAGDVDTQYF. The CDR3, as DNA: TGTGCCAGCAGTTTATCGAATCTAGCGGGAGATGTGGATACGCAGTATTTT. The chain links TRBV27 to TRBJ2-3, with TRBD2 identical over 10 bases. The CDR3 is 17 amino acids. V was pared by 0 bases and J by 6 bases, with 9 bases of the junction left unmatched. CDR1 and CDR2 (germline): MNHEY, SMNVEV (reference sequence).

The J gene is TRBJ2-1, the V gene TRBV5-1; 8 bases line up with TRBD1. Germline V gene sequence: CDR1 SGHRS, CDR2 YFSETQ. The CDR3 is made up of 15 amino acids. Germline trimming cut 0 bases from V and 8 bases from J; bases unmatched to any gene: 7. As DNA, the CDR3 is TGCGCCAGCAGCTTGGCAGCAGGGGGCGGATATGAGCAGTTCTTC. Translation: CASSLAAGGGYEQFF.

This chain links TRBV6-1 with TRBJ2-7, with a possible D match to TRBD2 (5 bases). Germline V gene lookup returns CDR1 MNHNS and CDR2 SASEGT. This CDR3 region has 15 residues. V lost 7 bases and J 0 bases, leaving 16 bases between the germline ends. The CDR3, as DNA: TGTGCCAGCAAGGCCAGCGGTATTAGCTCCTACGAGCAGTACTTC. This codes for CASKASGISSYEQYF.

This chain links TRBV10-3 with TRBJ2-5; 7 bases fit TRBD2. The trim removed 2 bases at V and 5 bases at J, leaving 5 bases unmatched. CDR3 length: 14 amino acids. CDR1 is ENHRY, CDR2 SYGVKD, per germline. DNA of the CDR3: TGTGCCATCAGTGAGGGGAGGGAACGGGAGACCCAGTACTTC. As protein: CAISEGRERETQYF.

The chain is built from TRBV5-5 and TRBJ1-3; D is undetermined. Germline-derived CDR1 and CDR2 are SGHKS and YYEKEE (reference sequence). The CDR3 is 14 residues long. Deletions cut 2 bases from V and 5 bases from J, with 11 bases between. CDR3 in DNA: TGTGCCAGCAGCTTAGACGGGAGGAGAAACACCATATATTTT. Amino acids: CASSLDGRRNTIYF.

This chain uses TRBV19 with TRBJ2-7; the match to TRBD1 covers 8 bases. With V trimmed by 9 bases and J by 2 bases, 9 bases remained unmatched. This CDR3 spans 14 amino acids. Germline CDR1 reads LNHDA; CDR2 reads SQIVND (reference sequence). DNA for the CDR3: TGTGCCAGCCGAGGACAGGGCCCGCCCTACGAGCAGTACTTC. This codes for CASRGQGPPYEQYF.

The chain has TRBV6-6 and TRBJ1-2; 7 positions agree with TRBD1. Germline-derived CDR1 and CDR2 are MNHNY and SVGAGI (reference sequence). J lost 2 bases, V lost 6 bases, and 6 bases had no gene match. This CDR3 region has 14 residues. CDR3 sequence (DNA): TGTGCCAGCAGAAAGGGACAGCTAAACTATGGCTACACCTTC. Translated, it gives CASRKGQLNYGYTF.

CDR3 coding DNA: TGTGCCAGCAGCTTGGCCGGGACTAGCGGGGTCTCTGGGGCCAACGTCCTGACTTTC. Its protein is CASSLAGTSGVSGANVLTF. The chain is built from TRBV5-4 and TRBJ2-6; 13 bases agree with TRBD2. V gave up 0 bases and J gave up 0 bases; unmatched junction bases: 3. Germline V gene data show CDR1 as SGHNT and CDR2 as YYREEE (reference sequence). The CDR3 runs 19 residues.

The genes are TRBV18 and TRBJ1-1; the match to TRBD1 covers 8 bases. Losses at the gene ends were 5 bases for V and 1 base for J; bases not matched to a gene: 9. The germline V gene encodes CDR1 KGHSH and CDR2 LQKENI. This CDR3 contains 16 residues. The CDR3, as DNA: TGTGCCAGCTCATCTACGACAGGGGTCCCGAACACTGAAGCTTTCTTT. Translated, it gives CASSSTTGVPNTEAFF.

The V and J genes are TRBV5-6 and TRBJ1-1; perhaps TRBD1 as D (5 bases). CDR1 is SGHDT and CDR2 is YYEEEE in the germline V gene. V was cut by 1 base and J by 7 bases, with 8 bases left in between. CDR3 length: 12 residues. CDR3 sequence: CASSLMQGEAFF. The CDR3 bases are TGTGCCAGCAGCTTGATGCAGGGTGAAGCTTTCTTT.

There are a few counts of this clone. This chain uses TRBV5-8 with TRBJ1-5; a possible D gene is TRBD1 (5 bases). Per germline, CDR1 SGHTS and CDR2 YDEGEE. The CDR3 is 14 amino acids. V lost 6 bases and J 3 bases, leaving 13 bases between the germline ends. DNA of the CDR3: TGTGCCAGCACGAAGGGGCGGTTCAATCAGCCCCAGCATTTT. Its protein product is CASTKGRFNQPQHF. Full variable domain (outside the CDR3, taken from reference TRBV5-8 and TRBJ1-5): EAGVTQSPTHLIKTRGQQATLRCSPISGHTSVYWYQQALGLGLQFLLWYDEGEERNRGNFPPRFSGRQFPNYSSELNVNALELEDSALYLCASTKGRFNQPQHFGDGTRLSIL.

This clone has more than one count but fewer than ten. This chain connects TRBV19 to TRBJ2-7, with TRBD2 matching over 9 bases. The CDR3 is made up of 14 amino acids. Trimming removed 1 base from V and 7 bases from J; junction bases left unmatched: 5. Germline V CDR1 and CDR2: LNHDA, SQIVND (reference sequence). CDR3 in amino acids: CASSIGGRAGEQYF. CDR3 bases: TGTGCCAGTAGTATAGGCGGGAGGGCCGGGGAGCAGTACTTC.

Turning to this clone: Other DNA sequences within the sample encode an identical CDR3. This sequence joins TRBV29-1 and TRBJ2-5; the match to TRBD2 covers 12 bases. This CDR3 is 15 amino acids long. Germline values: CDR1 SQVTM, CDR2 ANQGSEA. V lost 3 bases, J lost 5 bases, and 7 bases stayed unmatched. The CDR3 spells CSVDPPSGRDETQYF. CDR3 sequence (DNA): TGCAGCGTTGATCCCCCTAGCGGGAGGGACGAGACCCAGTACTTC.

This clone has only a few counts. The V gene is TRBV4-1, the J gene TRBJ1-5; TRBD1 agrees at 10 bases. Per the germline V gene, CDR1 is MGHRA and CDR2 is YSYEKL. This CDR3 contains 16 residues. V lost 1 base to trimming and J lost 6 bases; unmatched junction nucleotides: 6. The CDR3 reads CASSQGQGAVSQPQHF. In DNA, the CDR3 is TGCGCCAGCAGCCAAGGACAGGGGGCAGTAAGTCAGCCCCAGCATTTT.

This chain links TRBV15 with TRBJ2-7, with 8 bases lining up with TRBD2. CDR1 is LNHNV, CDR2 YYDKDF, per germline (reference sequence). V lost 5 bases and J lost 3; bases outside the gene matches: 12. The CDR3 length is 16 residues. CDR3 nucleotide sequence: TGTGCCACCAGCCAAGAGGCGGGAGGCCCCTTCTACGAGCAGTACTTC. Translation gives CATSQEAGGPFYEQYF.

This chain links TRBV5-5 with TRBJ1-2; D is unresolved. The V and J ends lost 1 base and 6 bases respectively, with 13 bases between them. The CDR3 spans 14 residues. CDR1 and CDR2 (germline): SGHKS, YYEKEE (reference sequence). Here the CDR3 DNA reads TGTGCCAGCAGCTTGCAAAAGGGCGGGCATGGCTACACCTTC. Its translation: CASSLQKGGHGYTF.

The J gene is TRBJ1-4, the V gene TRBV19; 10 bases are shared with TRBD1. After removal of 5 bases from V and 8 bases from J, the junction contained 8 bases not matched to a gene. CDR3 length equals 15 residues. CDR1 is LNHDA, CDR2 SQIVND, per germline (reference sequence). The CDR3 bases are TGTGCCAGTAGTCTCCGGGACAGGGGTTGGGAAAAACTGTTTTTT. It encodes CASSLRDRGWEKLFF.

This rearrangement joins TRBV18 to TRBJ2-7, with 15 bases that match TRBD2. Germline loops: CDR1 KGHSH, CDR2 LQKENI. The ends lost 6 bases at V and 0 bases at J; junction bases unmatched: 6. The CDR3 loop spans 17 amino acids. Here the CDR3 reads CASSHGTSGRSSYEQYF. In DNA form, the CDR3 reads TGTGCCAGCTCGCATGGGACTAGCGGGAGGAGCTCCTACGAGCAGTACTTC.

The gene calls are TRBV2 and TRBJ2-6; the match to TRBD2 covers 7 bases. Trimming cost V 5 bases and J 2 bases; bases outside gene matches: 0. The germline V gene has CDR1 SNHLY and CDR2 FYNNEI. The CDR3 covers 14 residues. This CDR3 is CASSRGAGANVLTF. As DNA, the CDR3 is TGTGCCAGCAGTCGGGGGGCTGGGGCCAACGTCCTGACTTTC.

The genes are TRBV11-2 and TRBJ2-2, with a weak D call TRBD2 (6 bases). The CDR3 covers 15 residues. The V gene lost 2 bases and the J gene lost 7 bases, with 14 bases spanning the gap. Germline V gene lookup returns CDR1 SGHAT and CDR2 FQNNGV. The CDR3: CASSLRSGGIGELFF. The DNA for the CDR3 is TGTGCCAGCAGCTTACGGTCCGGGGGTATCGGGGAGCTGTTTTTT.

The rearrangement joins TRBV5-1 to TRBJ2-1; the match to TRBD2 covers 13 bases. The junction had 1 base not matched to a gene; V was cut back by 3 bases and J by 1 base. CDR1 is SGHRS, CDR2 YFSETQ, per germline. CDR3 length: 16 residues. The CDR3: CASSSGLAGSYNEQFF. For the CDR3, the DNA is TGCGCCAGCAGCTCGGGACTAGCGGGATCCTACAATGAGCAGTTCTTC.